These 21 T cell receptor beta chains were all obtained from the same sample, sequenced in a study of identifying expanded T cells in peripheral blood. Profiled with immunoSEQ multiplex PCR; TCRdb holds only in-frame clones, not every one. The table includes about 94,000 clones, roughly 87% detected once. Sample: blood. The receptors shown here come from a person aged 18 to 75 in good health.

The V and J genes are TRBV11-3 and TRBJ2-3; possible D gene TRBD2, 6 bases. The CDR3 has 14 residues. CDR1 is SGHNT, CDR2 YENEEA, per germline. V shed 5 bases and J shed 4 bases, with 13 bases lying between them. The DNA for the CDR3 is TGTGCCAGCAGCCACGGAGGGCGATCAGATACGCAGTATTTT. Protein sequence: CASSHGGRSDTQYF.

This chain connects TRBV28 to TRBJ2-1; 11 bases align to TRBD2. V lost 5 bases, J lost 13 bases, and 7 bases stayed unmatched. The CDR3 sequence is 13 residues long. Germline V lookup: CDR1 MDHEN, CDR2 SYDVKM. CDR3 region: CASSPPGLAAQFF. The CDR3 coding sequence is TGTGCCAGCAGTCCCCCGGGACTAGCGGCACAGTTCTTC.

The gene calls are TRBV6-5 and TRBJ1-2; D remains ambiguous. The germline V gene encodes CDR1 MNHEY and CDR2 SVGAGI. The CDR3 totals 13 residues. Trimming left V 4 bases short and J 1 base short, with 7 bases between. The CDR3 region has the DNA TGTGCCAGCAGTTCAGTACGTAACTATGGCTACACCTTC. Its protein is CASSSVRNYGYTF.

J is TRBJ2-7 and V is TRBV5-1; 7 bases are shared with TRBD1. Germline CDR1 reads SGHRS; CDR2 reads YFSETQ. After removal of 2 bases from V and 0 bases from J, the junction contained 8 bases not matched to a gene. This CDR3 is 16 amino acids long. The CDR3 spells CASSFTGDQSSYEQYF. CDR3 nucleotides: TGCGCCAGCAGCTTTACAGGGGACCAGAGCTCCTACGAGCAGTACTTC. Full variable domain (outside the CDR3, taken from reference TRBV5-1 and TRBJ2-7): KAGVTQTPRYLIKTRGQQVTLSCSPISGHRSVSWYQQTPGQGLQFLFEYFSETQRNKGNFPGRFSGRQFSNSRSEMNVSTLELGDSALYLCASSFTGDQSSYEQYFGPGTRLTVT.

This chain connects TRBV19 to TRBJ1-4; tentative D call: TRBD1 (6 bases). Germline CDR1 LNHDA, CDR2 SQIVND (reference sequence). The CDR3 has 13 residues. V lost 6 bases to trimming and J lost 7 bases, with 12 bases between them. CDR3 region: CASSIGTSEKLFF. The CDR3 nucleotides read TGTGCCAGTAGCATCGGGACAAGTGAAAAACTGTTTTTT.

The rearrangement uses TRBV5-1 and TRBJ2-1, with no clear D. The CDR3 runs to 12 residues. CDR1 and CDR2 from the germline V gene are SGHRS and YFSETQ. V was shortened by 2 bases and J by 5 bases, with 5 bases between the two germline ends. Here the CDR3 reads CASSLEDNEQFF. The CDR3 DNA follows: TGCGCCAGCAGCTTAGAGGACAATGAGCAGTTCTTC.

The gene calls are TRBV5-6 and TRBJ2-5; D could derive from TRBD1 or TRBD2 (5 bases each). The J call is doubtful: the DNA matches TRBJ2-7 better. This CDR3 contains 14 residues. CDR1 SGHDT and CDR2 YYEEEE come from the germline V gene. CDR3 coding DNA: TGTGCCAGCAGCTTGGCTGGGGGAGACTACGAGCAGTACTTC. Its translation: CASSLAGGDYEQYF.

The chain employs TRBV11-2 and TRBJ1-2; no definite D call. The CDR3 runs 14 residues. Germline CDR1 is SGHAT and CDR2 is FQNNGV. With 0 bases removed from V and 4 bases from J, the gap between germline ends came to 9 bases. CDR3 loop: CASSLDRRSYGYTF. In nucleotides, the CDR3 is TGTGCCAGCAGCTTAGATAGGCGGAGCTATGGCTACACCTTC. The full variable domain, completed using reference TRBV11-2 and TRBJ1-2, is EAGVAQSPRYKIIEKRQSVAFWCNPISGHATLYWYQQILGQGPKLLIQFQNNGVVDDSQLPKDRFSAERLKGVDSTLKIQPAKLEDSAVYLCASSLDRRSYGYTFGSGTRLTVV.

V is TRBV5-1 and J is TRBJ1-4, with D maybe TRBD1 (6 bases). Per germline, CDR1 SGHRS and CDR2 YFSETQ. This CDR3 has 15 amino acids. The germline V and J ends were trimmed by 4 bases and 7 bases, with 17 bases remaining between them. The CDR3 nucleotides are TGCGCCAGCAGCCGAACCGGGACATTGGGTGAAAAACTGTTTTTT. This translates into CASSRTGTLGEKLFF.

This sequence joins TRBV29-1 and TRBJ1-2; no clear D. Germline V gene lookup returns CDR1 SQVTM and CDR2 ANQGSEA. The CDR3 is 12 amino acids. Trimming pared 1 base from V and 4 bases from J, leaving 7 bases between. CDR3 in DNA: TGCAGCGTTGAAGGGACGATCTATGGCTACACCTTC. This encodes CSVEGTIYGYTF.

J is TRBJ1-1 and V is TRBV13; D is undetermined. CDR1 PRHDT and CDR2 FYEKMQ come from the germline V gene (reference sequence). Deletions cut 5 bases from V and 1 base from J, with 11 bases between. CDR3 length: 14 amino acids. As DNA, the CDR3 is TGTGCCAGCAGCGCCTTGGAGCGGAACACTGAAGCTTTCTTT. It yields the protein CASSALERNTEAFF.

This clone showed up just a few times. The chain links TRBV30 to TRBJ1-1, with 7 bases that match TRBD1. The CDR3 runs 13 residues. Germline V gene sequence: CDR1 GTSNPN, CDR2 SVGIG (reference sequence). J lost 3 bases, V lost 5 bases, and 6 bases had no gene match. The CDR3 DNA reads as TGTGCCTGGGGAGGGGGCTTGGACACTGAAGCTTTCTTT. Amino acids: CAWGGGLDTEAFF.

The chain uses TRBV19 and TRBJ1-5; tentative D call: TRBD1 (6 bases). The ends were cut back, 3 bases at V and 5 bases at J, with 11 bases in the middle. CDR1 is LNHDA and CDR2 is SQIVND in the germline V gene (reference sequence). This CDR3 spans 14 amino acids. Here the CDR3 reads CASSIVGGDQPQHF. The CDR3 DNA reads TGTGCCAGTAGTATTGTCGGGGGCGATCAGCCCCAGCATTTT.

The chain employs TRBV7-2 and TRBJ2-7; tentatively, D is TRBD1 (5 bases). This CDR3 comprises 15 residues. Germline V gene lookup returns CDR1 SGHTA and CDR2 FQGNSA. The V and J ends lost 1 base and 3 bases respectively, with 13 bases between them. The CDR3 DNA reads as TGTGCCAGCAGCTTAGTAGGGGATATGATCTACGAGCAGTACTTC. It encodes CASSLVGDMIYEQYF. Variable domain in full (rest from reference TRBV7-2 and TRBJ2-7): GAGVSQSPSNKVTEKGKDVELRCDPISGHTALYWYRQSLGQGLEFLIYFQGNSAPDKSGLPSDRFSAERTGGSVSTLTIQRTQQEDSAVYLCASSLVGDMIYEQYFGPGTRLTVT.

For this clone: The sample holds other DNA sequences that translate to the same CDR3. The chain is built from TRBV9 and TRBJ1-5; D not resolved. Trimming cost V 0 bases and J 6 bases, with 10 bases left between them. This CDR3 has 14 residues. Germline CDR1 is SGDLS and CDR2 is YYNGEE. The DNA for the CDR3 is TGTGCCAGCAGCGTAGAGGCCGGGTCTCAGCCCCAGCATTTT. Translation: CASSVEAGSQPQHF. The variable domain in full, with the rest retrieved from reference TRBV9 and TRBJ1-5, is DSGVTQTPKHLITATGQRVTLRCSPRSGDLSVYWYQQSLDQGLQFLIQYYNGEERAKGNILERFSAQQFPDLHSELNLSSLELGDSALYFCASSVEAGSQPQHFGDGTRLSIL.

CDR3 region: CASSVTGSGNEQFF. DNA for the CDR3: TGTGCCAGTAGTGTGACTGGTTCCGGAAATGAGCAGTTCTTC. The chain joins TRBV19 to TRBJ2-1; D not resolved. V lost 5 bases, J lost 7 bases, and 15 bases lay in between. Germline V CDR1 and CDR2: LNHDA, SQIVND (reference sequence). CDR3 size: 14 residues.

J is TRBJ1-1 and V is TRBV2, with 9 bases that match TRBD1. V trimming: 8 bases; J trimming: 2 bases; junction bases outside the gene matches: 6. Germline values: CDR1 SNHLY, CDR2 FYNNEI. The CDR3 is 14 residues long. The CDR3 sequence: CASLRTGDNTEAFF. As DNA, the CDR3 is TGTGCCAGCCTCCGGACAGGGGATAACACTGAAGCTTTCTTT. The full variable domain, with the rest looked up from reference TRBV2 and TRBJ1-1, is EPEVTQTPSHQVTQMGQEVILRCVPISNHLYFYWYRQILGQKVEFLVSFYNNEISEKSEIFDDQFSVERPDGSNFTLKIRSTKLEDSAMYFCASLRTGDNTEAFFGQGTRLTVV.

The DNA for the CDR3 is TGTGCCAGCAGTCCGAACAGGGTGGGTGAAAAACTGTTTTTT. Translated: CASSPNRVGEKLFF. The chain has TRBV14 and TRBJ1-4, with D perhaps TRBD1 (6 bases). The CDR3 is 14 residues long. The V gene lost 6 bases and the J gene lost 7 bases, with 15 bases spanning the gap. Germline V CDR1 and CDR2: SGHDN, FVKESK.

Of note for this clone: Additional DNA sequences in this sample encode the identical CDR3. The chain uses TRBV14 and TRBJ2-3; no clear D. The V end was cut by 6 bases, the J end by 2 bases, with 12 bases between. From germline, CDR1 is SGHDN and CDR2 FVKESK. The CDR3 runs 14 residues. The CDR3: CASSLGRHTDTQYF. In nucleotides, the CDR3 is TGTGCCAGCAGTCTAGGTCGCCACACAGATACGCAGTATTTT.

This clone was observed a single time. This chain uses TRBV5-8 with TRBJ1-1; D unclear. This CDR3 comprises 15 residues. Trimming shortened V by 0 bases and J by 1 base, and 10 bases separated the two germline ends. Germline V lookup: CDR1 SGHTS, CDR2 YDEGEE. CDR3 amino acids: CASSLEPRQNTEAFF. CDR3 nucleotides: TGTGCCAGCAGCTTGGAACCCAGGCAGAACACTGAAGCTTTCTTT. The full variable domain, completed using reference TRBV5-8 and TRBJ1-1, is EAGVTQSPTHLIKTRGQQATLRCSPISGHTSVYWYQQALGLGLQFLLWYDEGEERNRGNFPPRFSGRQFPNYSSELNVNALELEDSALYLCASSLEPRQNTEAFFGQGTRLTVV.

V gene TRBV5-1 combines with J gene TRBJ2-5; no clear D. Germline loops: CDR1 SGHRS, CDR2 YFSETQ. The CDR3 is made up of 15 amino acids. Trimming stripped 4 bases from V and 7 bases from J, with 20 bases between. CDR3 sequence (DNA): TGCGCCAGCAGCCCCCGGTTGGCTAAGGACGGGACCCAGTACTTC. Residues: CASSPRLAKDGTQYF.